This passage covers 21 T cell receptor beta chains from one sample sequenced in a study of blood T cell repertoires in COVID-19 (dated by TCRdb to the early 2020s). The library came from the immunoSEQ multiplex PCR assay. The immuneACCESS repertoire file appears here via TCRdb, limited to in-frame rearrangements. These files lack a portion of the clones; in checked studies, under half of the deficit traces to unresolved V genes, and the cause of the others is not known. The sample yields about 110,000 clones; 80% to 90% were counted once. The leading ten clones occupy around 32% of the sample. What was sequenced was peripheral blood. These receptors were collected from a woman aged 80 or older with acute or convalescent COVID-19.

The chain joins TRBV6-6 to TRBJ1-6; 10 positions match TRBD1. Trimming cost V 7 bases and J 8 bases; bases outside gene matches: 11. Germline V lookup: CDR1 MNHNY, CDR2 SVGAGI (reference sequence). This CDR3 comprises 16 residues. In nucleotides, the CDR3 is TGTGCCAGCAACTCAGGGACAGGGGTTAGAGATTCACCCCTCCACTTT. As protein: CASNSGTGVRDSPLHF.

J is TRBJ2-1 and V is TRBV18; tentative D call: TRBD1 (5 bases). With 4 bases removed from V and 4 bases from J, the gap between germline ends came to 14 bases. In germline, CDR1 is KGHSH, CDR2 LQKENI. This CDR3 comprises 15 residues. As DNA, the CDR3 is TGTGCCAGCTCACTCCGTCCAGGGCCTTACAATGAGCAGTTCTTC. Amino acid sequence: CASSLRPGPYNEQFF.

This sequence joins TRBV19 and TRBJ1-1; perhaps TRBD1 as D (6 bases). The CDR3 has 14 residues. Germline V gene sequence: CDR1 LNHDA, CDR2 SQIVND (reference sequence). Trimming stripped 3 bases from V and 0 bases from J, with 8 bases between. CDR3 loop: CASSMGALNTEAFF. The DNA for the CDR3 is TGTGCCAGTAGTATGGGGGCCTTGAACACTGAAGCTTTCTTT.

V gene TRBV18 combines with J gene TRBJ1-1, with TRBD1 as a possible D gene (6 bases). The CDR3 has 15 residues. Trimming took 3 bases from V and 6 from J, leaving 17 bases between them. In germline, CDR1 is KGHSH, CDR2 LQKENI. CDR3: CASSPPLGAGAEAFF. Here the CDR3 DNA reads TGTGCCAGCTCACCCCCTTTGGGGGCCGGGGCTGAAGCTTTCTTT.

V usage is TRBV18 and J usage is TRBJ2-6, with D hard to call. Trimming took off 6 bases at V and 0 bases at J, with 12 bases between the two ends. The CDR3 is 16 amino acids. CDR1 and CDR2 (germline): KGHSH, LQKENI. Here the CDR3 DNA reads TGTGCCAGCTCCCTCGGTCACGGCTCTGGGGCCAACGTCCTGACTTTC. It encodes CASSLGHGSGANVLTF.

V gene TRBV10-3 combines with J gene TRBJ1-2, with D maybe TRBD1 (5 bases). The CDR3 runs to 14 residues. V lost 9 bases, J lost 0 bases, and 14 bases lay in between. Germline CDR1 is ENHRY and CDR2 is SYGVKD. CDR3 sequence (DNA): TGTGCCATTAAGCTGACAGACGCTAACTATGGCTACACCTTC. Translating it yields CAIKLTDANYGYTF.

The chain is built from TRBV6-6 and TRBJ1-2; 7 bases are shared with TRBD1. The CDR3 runs 14 residues. The junction had 6 bases not matched to a gene; V was cut back by 2 bases and J by 6 bases. Germline V CDR1 and CDR2: MNHNY, SVGAGI (reference sequence). CDR3 in amino acids: CASSYHDREDGYTF. CDR3 nucleotide sequence: TGTGCCAGCAGTTACCATGACAGGGAGGATGGCTACACCTTC.

This clone turned up a few times. The chain uses TRBV2 and TRBJ1-1; D is uncertain. Germline assignment: CDR1 SNHLY and CDR2 FYNNEI. CDR3 length equals 10 residues. Trimming pared 5 bases from V and 6 bases from J, leaving 4 bases between. CDR3 region: CASSRAEAFF. CDR3 coding DNA: TGTGCCAGCAGTCGCGCTGAAGCTTTCTTT.

This clone was observed once. This chain connects TRBV19 to TRBJ2-3; TRBD1 is a possible D gene (6 bases). The CDR3 loop spans 14 amino acids. Germline loops: CDR1 LNHDA, CDR2 SQIVND (reference sequence). Deletions cut 9 bases from V and 1 base from J, with 14 bases between. CDR3 loop: CASLDSSGTDTQYF. The DNA of the CDR3 is TGTGCCAGCCTGGACAGTTCGGGCACAGATACGCAGTATTTT.

This chain joins TRBV6-5 and TRBJ2-7; D perhaps matches TRBD2 (5 bases). V was cut by 7 bases and J by 7 bases, with 20 bases left in between. The CDR3 runs to 14 residues. CDR1 MNHEY and CDR2 SVGAGI come from the germline V gene. The CDR3 loop reads CASTAPEGRKEQYF. As DNA, the CDR3 is TGTGCCAGCACCGCCCCCGAGGGCCGGAAAGAGCAGTACTTC.

This clone was found a few times. J is TRBJ1-2 and V is TRBV30; TRBD1 aligns across 8 bases. V dropped 4 bases and J dropped 4; count of bases not matched to a gene: 5. There are 13 residues in the CDR3. The germline V gene has CDR1 GTSNPN and CDR2 SVGIG (reference sequence). CDR3 amino acids: CAWTGGVTYGYTF. In DNA, the CDR3 is TGTGCCTGGACAGGGGGCGTTACCTATGGCTACACCTTC.

The V call is TRBV9, the J call TRBJ1-2, with D possibly matching TRBD1 (5 bases). V was pared by 4 bases and J by 6 bases, with 16 bases between. CDR3 length: 14 residues. Germline V gives CDR1 SGDLS, CDR2 YYNGEE. CDR3 in DNA: TGTGCCAGCAGCCCGCATGGACAAGCTGATGGCTACACCTTC. It specifies CASSPHGQADGYTF.

V and J are TRBV4-1 and TRBJ1-1, with TRBD1 matching 10 bases. From germline, CDR1 is MGHRA and CDR2 YSYEKL. The CDR3 spans 15 residues. The V gene end was trimmed by 2 bases and the J gene end by 3 bases; junction bases not matched to a gene: 3. CDR3: CASSQPGTGDTEAFF. As DNA, the CDR3 is TGCGCCAGCAGCCAACCCGGGACAGGGGACACTGAAGCTTTCTTT.

This chain connects TRBV4-1 to TRBJ1-2, with D perhaps TRBD1 (6 bases). The CDR3 has 15 residues. Trimming took 4 bases from V and 3 from J, leaving 15 bases between them. From germline, CDR1 is MGHRA and CDR2 YSYEKL. CDR3 DNA sequence: TGCGCCAGCAGCCCCAGGGGTTTCGGGCACTATGGCTACACCTTC. Amino acids: CASSPRGFGHYGYTF.

The rearrangement joins TRBV19 to TRBJ2-3, with 8 bases that match TRBD1. Trimming took 9 bases from V and 2 from J; bases not matched to a gene: 4. The germline V gene encodes CDR1 LNHDA and CDR2 SQIVND (reference sequence). CDR3 size: 13 residues. The CDR3 region is CASGQGHTDTQYF. In DNA form, the CDR3 reads TGTGCCAGCGGACAGGGTCACACAGATACGCAGTATTTT.

The V gene is TRBV5-1, the J gene TRBJ2-3; perhaps TRBD2 as D (6 bases). Trimming cost V 5 bases and J 4 bases, with 17 bases left between them. The CDR3 covers 15 residues. Germline lookup yields CDR1 SGHRS and CDR2 YFSETQ. Here the CDR3 reads CASSSGLSEADTQYF. In nucleotides, the CDR3 is TGCGCCAGCAGTTCGGGACTCTCGGAGGCAGATACGCAGTATTTT.

The V gene is TRBV6-2 or TRBV6-3, the J gene TRBJ1-4; D gene ambiguous. The length of the CDR3 is 17 residues. Germline lookup yields CDR1 MNHEY and CDR2 SVGEGT. V gave up 6 bases and J gave up 0 bases, with 17 bases separating them. CDR3 region: CASSPAKSTTTNEKLFF. In nucleotides, the CDR3 is TGTGCCAGCAGCCCTGCGAAGTCCACGACAACTAATGAAAAACTGTTTTTT.

This clone was seen ten or more times. V is TRBV4-1 and J is TRBJ2-3, with TRBD2 as a possible D gene (7 bases). CDR1 and CDR2 from the germline V gene are MGHRA and YSYEKL. The length of the CDR3 is 19 residues. Trimming stripped 4 bases from V and 6 bases from J, with 29 bases between. This CDR3 is CASSLDSLAGAMAADTQYF. CDR3 sequence (DNA): TGCGCCAGCAGCCTCGATAGCTTGGCGGGGGCGATGGCTGCGGATACGCAGTATTTT.

This chain uses TRBV19 with TRBJ2-5, with 8 bases fitting TRBD2. CDR3 size: 13 residues. Germline V gene data show CDR1 as LNHDA and CDR2 as SQIVND (reference sequence). Trimming cost V 3 bases and J 9 bases; bases outside gene matches: 6. The CDR3: CASSILPGGAQYF. The DNA for the CDR3 is TGTGCCAGTAGTATTCTACCGGGAGGGGCCCAGTACTTC.

The rearrangement links TRBV12-3 or TRBV12-4 to TRBJ1-2, with D possibly TRBD1 on 5 matching bases. V was pared by 5 bases and J by 5 bases, with 12 bases between. The CDR3 runs 13 residues. DNA for the CDR3: TGTGCCAGCAGTCGGGGGAAAGATTATGGCTACACCTTC. This sequence encodes CASSRGKDYGYTF.

This sequence joins TRBV10-3 and TRBJ1-4; tentatively, D is TRBD1 (5 bases). Germline V CDR1 and CDR2: ENHRY, SYGVKD. CDR3 size: 15 residues. The V and J ends lost 10 bases and 8 bases respectively, with 23 bases between them. This CDR3 reads CATSNVQGAGEKLFF. The CDR3 bases are TGTGCCACATCCAACGTTCAGGGAGCGGGGGAAAAACTGTTTTTT.